This T cell receptor (beta chain) is drawn from a study of shared clonotypes between healthy human individuals. Notes on the study in general: In contrast to clonotypes shared by all four donors, non-shared clonotypes had lower generation probabilities. Larger estimated richness was generally recorded for naive subsets relative to memory subsets.

The naive CD8 population came from CD45RO-negative cells selected for CCR7, without terminally differentiated effector memory CD45RA+ cells. TCRdb keeps only in-frame clones here, not all; method: immunoSEQ multiplex PCR. The data contain about 2 million clones, about 94% of them singletons. The CDR3 spans 16 residues. The V gene end was trimmed by 4 bases and the J gene end by 5 bases; junction bases not matched to a gene: 9. Germline CDR1 is SGHVS and CDR2 is FQNEAQ. About this clone itself: Its antigen is unknown.

The chain combines TRBV7-8 with TRBJ2-3, with 10 bases identical to TRBD2. The TCR originated in a man between 18 and 29 years old in good health. The sequencing sample was made of naive CD8+ T cells sorted from blood. The CDR3, as DNA: TGTGCCAGCAGCTCTAATTTAGCGGGAGGTATAGATACGCAGTATTTT. It translates to CASSSNLAGGIDTQYF.